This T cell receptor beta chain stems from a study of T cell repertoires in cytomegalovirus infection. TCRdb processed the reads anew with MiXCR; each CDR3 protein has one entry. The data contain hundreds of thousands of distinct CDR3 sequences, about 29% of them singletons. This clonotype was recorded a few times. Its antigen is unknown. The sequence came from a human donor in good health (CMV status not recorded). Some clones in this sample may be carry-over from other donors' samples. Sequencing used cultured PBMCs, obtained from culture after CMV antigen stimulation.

In DNA, the CDR3 is TGTGCCAGCAGCTTAGAAGGGACAGGGGATCAGCCCCAGCATTTT. It encodes CASSLEGTGDQPQHF. The chain joins TRBV11-2 to TRBJ1-5, with 10 bases identical to TRBD1. The CDR3 runs 15 residues. Germline CDR1 SGHAT, CDR2 FQNNGV. The V and J ends lost 0 bases and 5 bases, in that order; junction bases with no gene match: 1.